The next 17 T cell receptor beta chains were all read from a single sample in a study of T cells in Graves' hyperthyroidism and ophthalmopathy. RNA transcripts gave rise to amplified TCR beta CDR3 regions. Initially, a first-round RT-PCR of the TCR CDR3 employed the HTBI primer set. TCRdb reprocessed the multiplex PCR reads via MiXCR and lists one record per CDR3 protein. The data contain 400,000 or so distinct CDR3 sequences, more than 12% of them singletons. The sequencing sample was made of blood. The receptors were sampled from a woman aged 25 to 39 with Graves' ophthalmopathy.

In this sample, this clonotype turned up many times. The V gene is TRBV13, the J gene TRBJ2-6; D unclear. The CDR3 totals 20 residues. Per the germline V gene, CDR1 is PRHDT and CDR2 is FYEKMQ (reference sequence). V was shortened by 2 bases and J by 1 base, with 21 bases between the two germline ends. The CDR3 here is CASSLSLISHTGSGANVLTF. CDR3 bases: TGTGCCAGCAGCTTAAGCCTGATCTCCCATACCGGATCTGGGGCCAACGTCCTGACTTTC.

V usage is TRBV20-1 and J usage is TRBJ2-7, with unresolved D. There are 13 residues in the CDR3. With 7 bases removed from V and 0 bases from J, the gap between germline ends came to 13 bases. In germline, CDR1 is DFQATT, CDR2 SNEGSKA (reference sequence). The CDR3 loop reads CSVFSGPSYEQYF. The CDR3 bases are TGCAGTGTCTTCTCTGGACCCTCCTACGAGCAGTACTTC.

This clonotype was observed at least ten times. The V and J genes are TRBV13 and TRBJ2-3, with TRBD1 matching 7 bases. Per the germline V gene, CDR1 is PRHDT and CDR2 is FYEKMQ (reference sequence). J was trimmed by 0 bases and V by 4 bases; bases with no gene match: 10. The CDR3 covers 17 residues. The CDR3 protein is CASSSTKGTESTDTQYF. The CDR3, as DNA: TGTGCCAGCAGCTCCACGAAAGGGACAGAAAGCACAGATACGCAGTATTTT.

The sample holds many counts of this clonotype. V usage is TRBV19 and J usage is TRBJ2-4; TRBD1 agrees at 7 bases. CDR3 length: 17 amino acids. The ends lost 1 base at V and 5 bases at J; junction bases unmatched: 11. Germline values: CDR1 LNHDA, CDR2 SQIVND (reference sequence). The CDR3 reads CASSIGGQSNFENIQYF. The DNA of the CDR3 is TGTGCCAGTAGTATAGGGGGACAGTCAAATTTTGAAAACATTCAGTACTTC.

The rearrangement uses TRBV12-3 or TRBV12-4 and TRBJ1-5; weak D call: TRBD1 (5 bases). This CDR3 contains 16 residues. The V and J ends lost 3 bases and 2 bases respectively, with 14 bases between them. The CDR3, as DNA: TGTGCCAGCAGTTTTTCCCTACCGGGACGCAATCAGCCCCAGCATTTT. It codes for CASSFSLPGRNQPQHF.

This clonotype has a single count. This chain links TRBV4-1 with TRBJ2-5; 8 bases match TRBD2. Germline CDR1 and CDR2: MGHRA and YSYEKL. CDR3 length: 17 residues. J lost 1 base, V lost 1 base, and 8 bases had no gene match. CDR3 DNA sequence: TGCGCCAGCAGCCAAGGCCGAGCTAGCGGGCCCCAAGAGACCCAGTACTTC. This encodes CASSQGRASGPQETQYF.

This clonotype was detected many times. Here the CDR3 reads CSARDLAASGDSSTDTQYF. CDR3 bases: TGCAGTGCTAGAGACCTGGCGGCTAGCGGGGATTCTAGCACAGATACGCAGTATTTT. The chain uses TRBV20-1 and TRBJ2-3, with 9 bases lining up with TRBD2. The germline V gene has CDR1 DFQATT and CDR2 SNEGSKA (reference sequence). The CDR3 has 19 residues. Unmatched junction bases numbered 13, after V lost 0 bases and J lost 0 bases.

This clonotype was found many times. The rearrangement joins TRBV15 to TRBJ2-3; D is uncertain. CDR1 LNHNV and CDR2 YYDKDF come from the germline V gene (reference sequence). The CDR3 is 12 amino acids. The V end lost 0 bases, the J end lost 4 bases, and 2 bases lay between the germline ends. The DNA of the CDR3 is TGTGCCACCAGCAGAGATGCAGATACGCAGTATTTT. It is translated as CATSRDADTQYF.

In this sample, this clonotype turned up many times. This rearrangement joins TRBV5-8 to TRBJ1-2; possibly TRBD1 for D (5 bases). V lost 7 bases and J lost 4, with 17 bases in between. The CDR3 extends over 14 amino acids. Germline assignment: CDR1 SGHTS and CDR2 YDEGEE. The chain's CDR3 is CASGKRDGSYGYTF. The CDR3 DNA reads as TGTGCCAGCGGCAAACGGGACGGGAGCTATGGCTACACCTTC.

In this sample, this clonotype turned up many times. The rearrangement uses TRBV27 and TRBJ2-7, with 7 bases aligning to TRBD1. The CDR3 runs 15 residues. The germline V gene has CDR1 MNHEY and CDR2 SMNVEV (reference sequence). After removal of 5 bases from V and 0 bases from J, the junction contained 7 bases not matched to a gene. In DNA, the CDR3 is TGTGCCAGCAGTGCCCCGGGACAGACCTCCTACGAGCAGTACTTC. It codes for CASSAPGQTSYEQYF.

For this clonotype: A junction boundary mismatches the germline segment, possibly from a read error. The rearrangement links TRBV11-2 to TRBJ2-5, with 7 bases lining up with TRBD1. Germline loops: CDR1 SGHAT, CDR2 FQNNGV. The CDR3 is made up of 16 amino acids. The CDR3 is CAGSADPGTVQETQYF. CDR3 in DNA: TGTGCCGGCAGCGCCGACCCCGGGACAGTCCAAGAGACCCAGTACTTC. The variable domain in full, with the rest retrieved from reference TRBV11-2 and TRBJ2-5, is EAGVAQSPRYKIIEKRQSVAFWCNPISGHATLYWYQQILGQGPKLLIQFQNNGVVDDSQLPKDRFSAERLKGVDSTLKIQPAKLEDSAVYLCAGSADPGTVQETQYFGPGTRLLVL.

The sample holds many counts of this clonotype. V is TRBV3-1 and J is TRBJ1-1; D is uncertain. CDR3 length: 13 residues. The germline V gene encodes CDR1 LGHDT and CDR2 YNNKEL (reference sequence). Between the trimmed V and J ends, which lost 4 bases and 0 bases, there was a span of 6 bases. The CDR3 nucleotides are TGTGCCAGCAGCCGGTCCCTGAACACTGAAGCTTTCTTT. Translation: CASSRSLNTEAFF.

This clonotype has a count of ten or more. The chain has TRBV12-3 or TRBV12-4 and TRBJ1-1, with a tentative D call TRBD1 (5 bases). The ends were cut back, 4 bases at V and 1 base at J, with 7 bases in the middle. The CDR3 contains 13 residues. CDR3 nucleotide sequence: TGTGCCAGCAGTTACGGACAGAACACTGAAGCTTTCTTT. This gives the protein CASSYGQNTEAFF.

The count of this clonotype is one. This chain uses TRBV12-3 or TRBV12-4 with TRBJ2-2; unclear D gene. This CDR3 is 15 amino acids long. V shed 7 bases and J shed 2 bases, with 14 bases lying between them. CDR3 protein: CASNFFRINTGELFF. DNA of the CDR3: TGTGCCAGCAATTTCTTCAGAATTAACACCGGGGAGCTGTTTTTT.

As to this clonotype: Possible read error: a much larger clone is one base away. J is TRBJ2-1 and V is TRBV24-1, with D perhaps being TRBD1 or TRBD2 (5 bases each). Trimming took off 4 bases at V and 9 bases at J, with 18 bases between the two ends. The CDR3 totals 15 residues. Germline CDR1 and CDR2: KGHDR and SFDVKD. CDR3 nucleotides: TGTGCCACCAGTGACGGGGCAGGGATAATGAGTGAGCAGTTCTTC. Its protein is CATSDGAGIMSEQFF.

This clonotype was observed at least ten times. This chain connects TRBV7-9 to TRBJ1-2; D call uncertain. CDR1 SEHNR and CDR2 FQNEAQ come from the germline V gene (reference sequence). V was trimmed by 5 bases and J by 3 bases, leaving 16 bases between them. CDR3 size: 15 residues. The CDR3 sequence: CASSPPAGRDYGYTF. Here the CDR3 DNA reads TGTGCCAGCAGCCCCCCGGCCGGGCGGGACTATGGCTACACCTTC. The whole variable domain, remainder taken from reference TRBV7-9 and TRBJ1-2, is DTGVSQNPRHKITKRGQNVTFRCDPISEHNRLYWYRQTLGQGPEFLTYFQNEAQLEKSRLLSDRFSAERPKGSFSTLEIQRTEQGDSAMYLCASSPPAGRDYGYTFGSGTRLTVV.

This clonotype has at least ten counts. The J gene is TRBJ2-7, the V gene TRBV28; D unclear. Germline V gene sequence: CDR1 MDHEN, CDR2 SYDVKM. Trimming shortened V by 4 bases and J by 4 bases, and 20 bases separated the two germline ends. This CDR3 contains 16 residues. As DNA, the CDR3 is TGTGCCAGCAGTTCCTACTCGGGCCTCAAGCTATACGAGCAGTACTTC. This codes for CASSSYSGLKLYEQYF.